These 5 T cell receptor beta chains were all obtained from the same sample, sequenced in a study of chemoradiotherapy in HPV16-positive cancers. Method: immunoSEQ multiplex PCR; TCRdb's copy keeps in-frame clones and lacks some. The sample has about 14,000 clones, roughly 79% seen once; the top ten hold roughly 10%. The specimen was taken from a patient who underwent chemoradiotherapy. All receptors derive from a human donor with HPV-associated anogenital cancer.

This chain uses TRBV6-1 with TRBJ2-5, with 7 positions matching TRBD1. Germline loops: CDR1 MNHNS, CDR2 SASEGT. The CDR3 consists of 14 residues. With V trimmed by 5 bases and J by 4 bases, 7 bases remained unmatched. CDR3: CASSSRQGGETQYF. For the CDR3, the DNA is TGTGCCAGCAGTTCCCGACAGGGCGGAGAGACCCAGTACTTC.

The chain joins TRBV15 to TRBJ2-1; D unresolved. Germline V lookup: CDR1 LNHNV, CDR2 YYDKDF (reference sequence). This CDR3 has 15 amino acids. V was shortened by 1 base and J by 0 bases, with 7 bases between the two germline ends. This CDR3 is CATSRGRSSYNEQFF. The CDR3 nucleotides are TGTGCCACCAGCAGAGGGCGGAGCTCCTACAATGAGCAGTTCTTC.

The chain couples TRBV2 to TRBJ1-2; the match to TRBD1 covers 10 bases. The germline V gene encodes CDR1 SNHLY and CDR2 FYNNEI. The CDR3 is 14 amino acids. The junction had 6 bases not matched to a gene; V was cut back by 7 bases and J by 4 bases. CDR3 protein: CASTGQGGVYGYTF. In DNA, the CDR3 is TGTGCCAGCACCGGACAGGGGGGAGTCTATGGCTACACCTTC.

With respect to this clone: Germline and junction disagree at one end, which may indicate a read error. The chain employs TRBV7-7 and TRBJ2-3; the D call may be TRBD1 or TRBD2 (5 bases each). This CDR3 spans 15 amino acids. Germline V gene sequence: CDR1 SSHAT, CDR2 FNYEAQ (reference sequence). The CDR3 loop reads CASSPGTSSTDTQYF. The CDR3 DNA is TGTGCTAGCAGCCCGGGGACCTCTAGCACAGATACGCAGTATTTT.

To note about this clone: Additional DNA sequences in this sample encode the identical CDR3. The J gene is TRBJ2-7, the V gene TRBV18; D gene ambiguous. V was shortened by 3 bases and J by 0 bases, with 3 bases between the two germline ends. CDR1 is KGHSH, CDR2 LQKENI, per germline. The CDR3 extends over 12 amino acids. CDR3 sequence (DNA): TGTGCCAGCTCACCGGACTCCTACGAGCAGTACTTC. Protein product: CASSPDSYEQYF.